The present T cell receptor beta chain was sequenced within a study of T cell changes during pregnancy in multiple sclerosis. TCRdb's copy holds only in-frame clones and misses some; the assay was immunoSEQ multiplex PCR. The repertoire holds more than 30,000 clones, about 89% seen once, with roughly 0.37% in the top ten. The germline V gene has CDR1 SEHNR and CDR2 FQNEAQ (reference sequence). The CDR3 runs to 13 residues. V lost 5 bases and J lost 1; bases outside the gene matches: 1. The source material was CD4+ T cells from peripheral blood mononuclear cells, sampled in the third trimester of pregnancy. The receptor was isolated from a female donor in good health, enrolled as a control in a pregnancy study. The chain employs TRBV7-9 and TRBJ1-1, with 7 bases that match TRBD1. The CDR3 region has the DNA TGTGCCAGCAGCCGACAGGGGAACACTGAAGCTTTCTTT. It encodes CASSRQGNTEAFF.